The following is a T cell receptor (beta chain) sequence with its context. Its cognate antigen is unknown. The V end lost 8 bases, the J end lost 7 bases, and 18 bases lay between the germline ends. Germline loops: CDR1 SNHLY, CDR2 FYNNEI. The CDR3 extends over 14 amino acids. This sample is part of a study of cytomegalovirus exposure and HLA in healthy donors. Findings and limits, study-wide: Previously analyzed data showed that most TCR beta V segments were productive at a frequency of about 90% or about 30%. Researchers reported from a later analysis that most CMV-associated TCR beta chains appeared HLA-restricted. CMV antigen specificity was confirmed in vitro for a few CMV-associated chains. Despite most TCR sequences being rare, some public TCRs occurred in many donors.

The PCR had 60 Vbeta and 13 Jbeta primers. Measured with immunoSEQ multiplex PCR; TCRdb has only the in-frame clones, and not every one. The table has roughly 220,000 clones, more than 60% seen once. The chain is built from TRBV2 and TRBJ2-1; D may be TRBD2 (6 bases). This clonotype originated in a woman in her twenties or thirties in good health and CMV-seronegative. What was sequenced was PBMCs. CDR3: CASFASGSINEQFF. Here the CDR3 DNA reads TGTGCCAGCTTTGCCAGCGGGTCTATTAATGAGCAGTTCTTC.